This T cell receptor beta chain was found in a study of shared clonotypes between healthy human individuals. Findings and limits, study-wide: Estimated richness values were generally larger in naive subsets than in memory subsets. Rarefaction demonstrated incomplete sorted-subset sequencing despite large depth.

CD45RO-negative, CCR7-positively selected cells formed the naive CD8 fraction, excluding terminally differentiated effector memory CD45RA+ cells. This clone was recorded a few times. Its target is not known. CDR1 LNHNV and CDR2 YYDKDF come from the germline V gene (reference sequence). V was shortened by 4 bases and J by 7 bases, with 19 bases between the two germline ends. This CDR3 is 15 amino acids long. Several immunoSEQ 96-well plates shared each subset's DNA, each plate a replicate. Method: immunoSEQ multiplex PCR; TCRdb's copy keeps in-frame clones and lacks some. The sample shows roughly 550,000 clones, less than 97% of them seen only once.

The chain recombines TRBV15 with TRBJ1-2; D not resolved. Sequencing was performed on naive CD8+ T cells sorted from blood. This receptor was identified in a woman aged 25 to 39 in good health. Written as DNA, the CDR3 is TGTGCCACCAGCACCACACTTGACGTCGAGGTTGGCTACACCTTC. It encodes CATSTTLDVEVGYTF. Full variable domain (outside the CDR3, taken from reference TRBV15 and TRBJ1-2): DAMVIQNPRYQVTQFGKPVTLSCSQTLNHNVMYWYQQKSSQAPKLLFHYYDKDFNNEADTPDNFQSRRPNTSFCFLDIRSPGLGDTAMYLCATSTTLDVEVGYTFGSGTRLTVV.